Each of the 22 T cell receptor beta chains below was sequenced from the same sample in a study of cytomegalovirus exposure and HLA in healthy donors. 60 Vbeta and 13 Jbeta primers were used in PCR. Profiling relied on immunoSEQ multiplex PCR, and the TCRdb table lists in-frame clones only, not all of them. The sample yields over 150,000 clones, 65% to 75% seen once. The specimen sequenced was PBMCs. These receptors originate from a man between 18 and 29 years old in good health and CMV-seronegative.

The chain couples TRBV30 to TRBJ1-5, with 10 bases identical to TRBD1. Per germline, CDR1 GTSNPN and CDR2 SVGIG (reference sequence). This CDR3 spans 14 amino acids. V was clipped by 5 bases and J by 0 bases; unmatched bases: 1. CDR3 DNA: TGTGCCTGGGGGACAGGGGTTAGCAATCAGCCCCAGCATTTT. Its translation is CAWGTGVSNQPQHF.

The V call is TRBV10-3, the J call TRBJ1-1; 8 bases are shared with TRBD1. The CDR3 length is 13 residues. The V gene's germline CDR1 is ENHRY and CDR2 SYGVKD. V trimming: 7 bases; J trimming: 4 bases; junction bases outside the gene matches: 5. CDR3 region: CAINLQGGTEAFF. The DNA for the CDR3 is TGTGCCATCAACCTACAGGGGGGCACTGAAGCTTTCTTT.

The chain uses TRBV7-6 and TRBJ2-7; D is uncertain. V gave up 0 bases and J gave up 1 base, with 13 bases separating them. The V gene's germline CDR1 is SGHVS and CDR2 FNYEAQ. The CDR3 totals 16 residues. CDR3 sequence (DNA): TGTGCCAGCAGCTTAGCGATGGAACAGAGATCCTACGAGCAGTACTTC. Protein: CASSLAMEQRSYEQYF.

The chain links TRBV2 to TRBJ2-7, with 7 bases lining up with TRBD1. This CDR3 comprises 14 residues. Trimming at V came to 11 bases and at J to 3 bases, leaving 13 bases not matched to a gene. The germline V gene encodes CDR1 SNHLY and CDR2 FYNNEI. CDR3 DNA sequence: TGTGCCGGTAAAGCTCCGGGACAGAGCTACGAGCAGTACGTC. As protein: CAGKAPGQSYEQYV.

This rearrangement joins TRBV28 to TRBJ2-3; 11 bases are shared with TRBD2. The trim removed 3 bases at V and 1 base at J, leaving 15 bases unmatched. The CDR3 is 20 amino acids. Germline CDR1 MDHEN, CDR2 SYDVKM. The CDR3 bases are TGTGCCAGCAGTTTGTATCCGGGACTAGCGGAGGGAGTTGGCACAGATACGCAGTATTTT. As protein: CASSLYPGLAEGVGTDTQYF.

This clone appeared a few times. The CDR3 protein is CASSYFLTDEAFF. Written as DNA, the CDR3 is TGTGCCAGCAGTTACTTTCTTACAGACGAAGCTTTCTTT. The chain recombines TRBV6-6 with TRBJ1-1, with no clear D. CDR1 MNHNY and CDR2 SVGAGI come from the germline V gene (reference sequence). The germline V and J ends were trimmed by 1 base and 8 bases, with 11 bases remaining between them. The CDR3 loop spans 13 amino acids.

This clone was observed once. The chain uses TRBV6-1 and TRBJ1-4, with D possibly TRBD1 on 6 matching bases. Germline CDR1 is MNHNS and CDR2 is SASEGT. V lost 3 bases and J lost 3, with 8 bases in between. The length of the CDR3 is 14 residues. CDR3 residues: CASSDGGPNEKLFF. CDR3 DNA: TGTGCCAGCAGTGACGGGGGGCCTAATGAAAAACTGTTTTTT.

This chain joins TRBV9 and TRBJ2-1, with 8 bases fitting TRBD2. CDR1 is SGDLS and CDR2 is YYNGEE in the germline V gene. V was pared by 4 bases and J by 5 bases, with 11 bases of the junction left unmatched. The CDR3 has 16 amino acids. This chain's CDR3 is CASSREGASGDNEQFF. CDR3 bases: TGTGCCAGCAGCCGGGAGGGAGCTAGCGGCGACAATGAGCAGTTCTTC.

CDR3 protein: CATADPLTGGMATEAFF. CDR3 sequence (DNA): TGTGCCACCGCCGACCCCTTGACAGGGGGCATGGCCACTGAAGCTTTCTTT. The V and J genes are TRBV2 and TRBJ1-1; 10 bases are a match to TRBD1. CDR3 length: 17 residues. Germline V gene sequence: CDR1 SNHLY, CDR2 FYNNEI. The V and J ends lost 10 bases and 4 bases, in that order; junction bases with no gene match: 18. The whole variable domain, filled in from reference TRBV2 and TRBJ1-1, reads EPEVTQTPSHQVTQMGQEVILRCVPISNHLYFYWYRQILGQKVEFLVSFYNNEISEKSEIFDDQFSVERPDGSNFTLKIRSTKLEDSAMYFCATADPLTGGMATEAFFGQGTRLTVV.

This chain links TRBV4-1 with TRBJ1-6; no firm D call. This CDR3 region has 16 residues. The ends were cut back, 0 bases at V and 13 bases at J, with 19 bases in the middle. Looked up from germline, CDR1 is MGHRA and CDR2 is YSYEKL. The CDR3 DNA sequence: TGCGCCAGCAGCCAAGAGGACTGGCGGTCGGAAGGTCCCCTCCACTTT. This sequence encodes CASSQEDWRSEGPLHF.

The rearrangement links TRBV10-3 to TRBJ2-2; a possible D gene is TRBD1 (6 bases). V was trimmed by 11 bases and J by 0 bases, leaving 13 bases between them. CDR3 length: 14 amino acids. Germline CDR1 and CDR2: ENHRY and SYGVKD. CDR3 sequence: CAARDTSNTGELFF. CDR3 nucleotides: TGTGCCGCCCGGGACACTTCGAACACCGGGGAGCTGTTTTTT.

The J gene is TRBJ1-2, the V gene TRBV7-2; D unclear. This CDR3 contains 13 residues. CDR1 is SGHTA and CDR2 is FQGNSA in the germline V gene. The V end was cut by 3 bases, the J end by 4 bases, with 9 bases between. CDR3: CASSFTWAYGYTF. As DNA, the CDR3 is TGTGCCAGCAGCTTTACATGGGCCTATGGCTACACCTTC.

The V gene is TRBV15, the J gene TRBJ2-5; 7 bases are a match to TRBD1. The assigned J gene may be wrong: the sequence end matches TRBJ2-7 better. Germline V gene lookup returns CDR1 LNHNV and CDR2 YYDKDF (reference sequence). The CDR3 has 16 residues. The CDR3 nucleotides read TGTGCCACCAGCAGAACGCGTGGACAGGCATCCTACGAGCAGTACTTC. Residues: CATSRTRGQASYEQYF.

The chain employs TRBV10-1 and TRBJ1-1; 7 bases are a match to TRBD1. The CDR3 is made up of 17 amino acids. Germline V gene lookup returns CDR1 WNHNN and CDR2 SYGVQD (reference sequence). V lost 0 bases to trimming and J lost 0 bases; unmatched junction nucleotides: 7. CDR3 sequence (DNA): TGCGCCAGCAGTGAGTCGGTTGGGACAGCTCTGAACACTGAAGCTTTCTTT. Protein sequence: CASSESVGTALNTEAFF.

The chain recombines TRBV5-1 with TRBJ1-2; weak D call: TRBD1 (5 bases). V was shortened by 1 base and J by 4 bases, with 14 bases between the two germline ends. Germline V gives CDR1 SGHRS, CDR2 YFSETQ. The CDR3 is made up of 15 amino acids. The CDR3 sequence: CASSLSLQGGYGYTF. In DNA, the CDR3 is TGCGCCAGCAGCTTGTCGTTGCAGGGAGGCTATGGCTACACCTTC.

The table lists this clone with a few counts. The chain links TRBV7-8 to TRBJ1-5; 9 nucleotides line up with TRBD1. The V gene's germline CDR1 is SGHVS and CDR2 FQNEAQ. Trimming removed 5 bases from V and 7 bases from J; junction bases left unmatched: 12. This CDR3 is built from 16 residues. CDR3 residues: CASSAAGTGLGQPQHF. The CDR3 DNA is TGTGCCAGCAGCGCGGCCGGGACAGGGTTAGGGCAGCCCCAGCATTTT.

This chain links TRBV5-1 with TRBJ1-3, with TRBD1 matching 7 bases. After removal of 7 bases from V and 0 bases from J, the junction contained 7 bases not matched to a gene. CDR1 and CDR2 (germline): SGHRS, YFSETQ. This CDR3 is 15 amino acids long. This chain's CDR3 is CASLDRDLSGNTIYF. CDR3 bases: TGCGCCAGCCTAGACAGGGACCTCTCTGGAAACACCATATATTTT.

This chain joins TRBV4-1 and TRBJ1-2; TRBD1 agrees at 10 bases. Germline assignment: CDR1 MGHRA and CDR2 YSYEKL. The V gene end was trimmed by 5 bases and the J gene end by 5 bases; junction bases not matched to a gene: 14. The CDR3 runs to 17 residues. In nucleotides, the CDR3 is TGCGCCAGCAGCTTCCGGCCGGGACAGGGGAAAGAGTATGGCTACACCTTC. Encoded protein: CASSFRPGQGKEYGYTF.

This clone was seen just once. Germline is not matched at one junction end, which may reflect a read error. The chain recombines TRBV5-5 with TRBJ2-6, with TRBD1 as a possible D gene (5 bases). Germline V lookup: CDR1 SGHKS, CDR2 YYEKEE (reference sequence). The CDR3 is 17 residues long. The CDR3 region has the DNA TGTGCCAGCAGCTTGGAGGTCACCCGCTCTGGGGCCAACGGCCTGACTTTC. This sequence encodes CASSLEVTRSGANGLTF.

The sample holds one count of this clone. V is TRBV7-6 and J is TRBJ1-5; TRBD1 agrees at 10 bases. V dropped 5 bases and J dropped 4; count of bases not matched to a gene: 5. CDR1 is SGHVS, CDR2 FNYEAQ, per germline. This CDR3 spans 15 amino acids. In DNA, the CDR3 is TGTGCCAGCAGCCAGGGGACAGGGGCTAATCAGCCCCAGCATTTT. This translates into CASSQGTGANQPQHF.

In nucleotides, the CDR3 is TGCGCCAGCAGCTGGTCAGGGGAGCGTTCACCCCTCCACTTT. Translating gives CASSWSGERSPLHF. The rearrangement joins TRBV5-1 to TRBJ1-6, with a possible D match to TRBD1 (6 bases). V lost 3 bases to trimming and J lost 9 bases, with 13 bases between them. Germline assignment: CDR1 SGHRS and CDR2 YFSETQ. This CDR3 region has 14 residues.

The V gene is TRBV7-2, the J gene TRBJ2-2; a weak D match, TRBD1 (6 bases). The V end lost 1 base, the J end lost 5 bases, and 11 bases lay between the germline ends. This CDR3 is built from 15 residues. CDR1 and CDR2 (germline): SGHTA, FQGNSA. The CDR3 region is CASSLGRGITGELFF. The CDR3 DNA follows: TGTGCCAGCAGCTTAGGCAGGGGAATAACCGGGGAGCTGTTTTTT.